A selection of T cell receptor beta chains follows, all from one sample in a study of regulatory T cells in long-lasting Graves disease. TCRdb used MiXCR to reprocess the multiplex PCR reads, holding one entry per CDR3 protein. Counted here are approximately 400,000 distinct CDR3 sequences, about 16% occurring once; the ten biggest clones make up 20% to 25%. This material consisted of peripheral blood mononuclear cells (PBMCs), taken at new diagnosis, from a patient treated with antithyroid drugs. The receptors were gathered from a female donor with Graves disease. The CDR3 runs from the conserved cysteine through the conserved F or W. The D gene is left open where the match is weak. Rows give clone size only sometimes, using once, few, many, or a class for an expanded clone.

clone size: few; J gene: TRBJ1-3; D gene: .; V gene: TRBV14; CDR3 DNA: TGTGCCAGCAGCCGAAAGCTGGGGTACTCTGGAAACACCATATATTTT; CDR3 protein: CASSRKLGYSGNTIYF
clone size: .; J gene: TRBJ2-7; D gene: .; V gene: TRBV28; CDR3 DNA: TGTGCCAGCAGTAACCATGTTGACAGCTACGAGCAGTACTTC; CDR3 protein: CASSNHVDSYEQYF
clone size: many; J gene: TRBJ1-3; D gene: .; V gene: TRBV13; CDR3 DNA: TGTGCCAGCAGCCGTGACCGATACTCTGGAAACACCATATATTTT; CDR3 protein: CASSRDRYSGNTIYF
clone size: .; J gene: TRBJ2-7; D gene: TRBD1; V gene: TRBV12-3/TRBV12-4; CDR3 DNA: TGTGCCAGCAGTTTGAGACAGGGGAGCAACGAGCAGTACTTC; CDR3 protein: CASSLRQGSNEQYF
clone size: many; J gene: TRBJ2-1; D gene: TRBD2; V gene: TRBV6-2/TRBV6-3; CDR3 DNA: TGTGCCAGCAGCGCCCCCGCCGAGGGGCTAGCGGGGGTGAGGCGTGAGCAGTTCTTC; CDR3 protein: CASSAPAEGLAGVRREQFF
clone size: many; J gene: TRBJ1-1; D gene: TRBD1; V gene: TRBV5-1; CDR3 DNA: TGCGCCAGCAGCTTGGGGCCGGGACAGGAGGAGTACACTGAAGCTTTCTTT; CDR3 protein: CASSLGPGQEEYTEAFF
clone size: many; J gene: TRBJ2-2; D gene: .; V gene: TRBV6-9; CDR3 DNA: TGTGCCAGCAGTTCCTGGGACCACTATACGGGACTTGCGAACACCGGGGAGCTGTTTTTT; CDR3 protein: CASSSWDHYTGLANTGELFF
clone size: .; J gene: TRBJ1-6; D gene: TRBD1; V gene: TRBV11-1; CDR3 DNA: TGTGCCAGCAGCAGCCAAAGACAGGGGCCGCTTAATTCACCCCTCCACTTT; CDR3 protein: CASSSQRQGPLNSPLHF
clone size: many; J gene: TRBJ2-2; D gene: .; V gene: TRBV7-9; CDR3 DNA: TGTGCCAGCAGCTTAGGAGTTGGAGGGGCGAACACCGGGGAGCTGTTTTTT; CDR3 protein: CASSLGVGGANTGELFF
clone size: many; J gene: TRBJ2-7; D gene: .; V gene: TRBV10-2; CDR3 DNA: TGCGCCAGCTCTCCGTTTCGTAGCTCATATTCCTACGAGCAGTACTTC; CDR3 protein: CASSPFRSSYSYEQYF
clone size: many; J gene: TRBJ1-4; D gene: TRBD1; V gene: TRBV9; CDR3 DNA: TGTGCCAGCAGCGCTGGGACAGGGTATGAAAAACTGTTTTTT; CDR3 protein: CASSAGTGYEKLFF
clone size: few; J gene: TRBJ2-7; D gene: .; V gene: TRBV4-1; CDR3 DNA: TGCGCCAGCAGCCAAGGGGCCGATTACTCCTACGAGCAGTACTTC; CDR3 protein: CASSQGADYSYEQYF
clone size: many; J gene: TRBJ2-1; D gene: TRBD2; V gene: TRBV24-1; CDR3 DNA: TGTGCCACCAGTGTAGGACTAGCGGGAGGGATATACAATGAGCAGTTCTTC; CDR3 protein: CATSVGLAGGIYNEQFF
clone size: many; J gene: TRBJ2-7; D gene: TRBD2; V gene: TRBV12-3/TRBV12-4; CDR3 DNA: TGTGCCAGCAGTCCCGGACTAGCGGTCCGCTACGAGCAGTACTTC; CDR3 protein: CASSPGLAVRYEQYF
clone size: many; J gene: TRBJ1-3; D gene: .; V gene: TRBV11-2; CDR3 DNA: TGTGCCAGCAGCTCCCCCCAGGGAAAATCTGGAAACACCATATATTTT; CDR3 protein: CASSSPQGKSGNTIYF
clone size: .; J gene: TRBJ2-5; D gene: .; V gene: TRBV7-2; CDR3 DNA: TGTGCCAGCAGTCAGGGGACTTCAGAGACCCAGTACTTC; CDR3 protein: CASSQGTSETQYF
clone size: .; J gene: TRBJ2-2; D gene: TRBD1; V gene: TRBV12-3/TRBV12-4; CDR3 DNA: TGTGCCAGCAGTTTTAGGGGGCAGGGCGGGGAGCTGTTTTTT; CDR3 protein: CASSFRGQGGELFF
clone size: few; J gene: TRBJ1-1; D gene: .; V gene: TRBV19; CDR3 DNA: TGTGCCAGTAGTGCGCCGGGACGGAAGAACACTGAAGCTTTCTTT; CDR3 protein: CASSAPGRKNTEAFF
clone size: few; J gene: TRBJ2-3; D gene: TRBD1; V gene: TRBV10-3; CDR3 DNA: TGTGCCATCAGTGTACCGGGACAGGGGGCTTGGGGCACAGATACGCAGTATTTT; CDR3 protein: CAISVPGQGAWGTDTQYF
clone size: many; J gene: TRBJ1-5; D gene: .; V gene: TRBV3-1; CDR3 DNA: TGTGCCAGCAGCCAAGATTGGAGCAATCAGCCCCAGCATTTT; CDR3 protein: CASSQDWSNQPQHF
clone size: many; J gene: TRBJ2-7; D gene: TRBD1; V gene: TRBV28; CDR3 DNA: TGTGCCAGCAGGTCGGACAGGGCCGGGGAGCAGTACTTC; CDR3 protein: CASRSDRAGEQYF
clone size: few; J gene: TRBJ2-2; D gene: TRBD1; V gene: TRBV27; CDR3 DNA: TGTGCCAGCAGTTTCGGGCAGGGGGCAGACGGGGAGCTGTTTTTT; CDR3 protein: CASSFGQGADGELFF
clone size: many; J gene: TRBJ1-3; D gene: .; V gene: TRBV5-5; CDR3 DNA: TGTGCCAGCACTGCGGGCTTTTTGGGCTCTGGAAACACCATATATTTT; CDR3 protein: CASTAGFLGSGNTIYF
clone size: many; J gene: TRBJ2-1; D gene: .; V gene: TRBV12-3/TRBV12-4; CDR3 DNA: TGTGCCAGCAGTTTCAGCCGGGACTGGACCAATGAGCAGTTCTTC; CDR3 protein: CASSFSRDWTNEQFF
clone size: many; J gene: TRBJ1-1; D gene: .; V gene: TRBV12-5; CDR3 DNA: TGTGCTAGTGGTTTCACAACGGACGGGTCGAACACTGAAGCTTTCTTT; CDR3 protein: CASGFTTDGSNTEAFF
clone size: many; J gene: TRBJ1-1; D gene: .; V gene: TRBV20-1; CDR3 DNA: TGCAGTGCTAGAGACAGGGGGAACACTGAAGCTTTCTTT; CDR3 protein: CSARDRGNTEAFF
clone size: many; J gene: TRBJ2-3; D gene: .; V gene: TRBV11-2; CDR3 DNA: TGTGCCAGCAGCTTAGCCAGGGGTAGAGGAGATACGCAGTATTTT; CDR3 protein: CASSLARGRGDTQYF
clone size: many; J gene: TRBJ1-1; D gene: TRBD1; V gene: TRBV9; CDR3 DNA: TGTGCCAGCAGCGATGGGACAGGGGTTGGCACTGAAGCTTTCTTT; CDR3 protein: CASSDGTGVGTEAFF
clone size: many; J gene: TRBJ2-5; D gene: .; V gene: TRBV13; CDR3 DNA: TGTGCCAGCAGCAACCGAGGGGCAGGCCACCAAGAGACCCAGTACTTC; CDR3 protein: CASSNRGAGHQETQYF
clone size: .; J gene: TRBJ2-5; D gene: .; V gene: TRBV2; CDR3 DNA: TGTGCCAGCGGGTGGAACCCACATCATGGAGAGACCCAGTACTTC; CDR3 protein: CASGWNPHHGETQYF
clone size: many; J gene: TRBJ1-3; D gene: TRBD1; V gene: TRBV13; CDR3 DNA: TGTGCCAGCAGCTTAGGGGACAGGGGTGGAAACACCATATATTTT; CDR3 protein: CASSLGDRGGNTIYF
clone size: many; J gene: TRBJ1-1; D gene: .; V gene: TRBV10-2; CDR3 DNA: TGCGCCAGCAGTGCTCAGGGATCCATCCCTGAAGCTTTCTTT; CDR3 protein: CASSAQGSIPEAFF
clone size: many; J gene: TRBJ2-7; D gene: .; V gene: TRBV7-2; CDR3 DNA: TGTGCCAGCAGCCCAATCGCCGGGACGGTCTCCTACGAGCAGTACTTC; CDR3 protein: CASSPIAGTVSYEQYF
clone size: many; J gene: TRBJ2-3; D gene: TRBD1; V gene: TRBV11-1; CDR3 DNA: TGTGCCAGCAGCTTATTGAGGGGGCGAGGAGATACGCAGTATTTT; CDR3 protein: CASSLLRGRGDTQYF
clone size: many; J gene: TRBJ2-5; D gene: .; V gene: TRBV9; CDR3 DNA: TGTGCCAGCACCCGGGGCCTGGCGGGGCTCCCCCAAGAGACCCAGTACTTC; CDR3 protein: CASTRGLAGLPQETQYF
clone size: .; J gene: TRBJ2-7; D gene: TRBD2; V gene: TRBV20-1; CDR3 DNA: TGCAGTGCTAGTTCACTAGCGGGCTACGAGCAGTACTTC; CDR3 protein: CSASSLAGYEQYF
clone size: many; J gene: TRBJ1-1; D gene: .; V gene: TRBV2; CDR3 DNA: TGTGCCAGCACTAGGGACAACACTGAAGCTTTCTTT; CDR3 protein: CASTRDNTEAFF
clone size: many; J gene: TRBJ1-1; D gene: .; V gene: TRBV9; CDR3 DNA: TGTGCCAGCAGCGTACAGGGATACACTGAAGCTTTCTTT; CDR3 protein: CASSVQGYTEAFF
clone size: .; J gene: TRBJ2-1; D gene: .; V gene: TRBV12-3/TRBV12-4; CDR3 DNA: TGTGCCAGCAGTTCTCGGACCCCTCCGGGAAACAATGAGCAGTTCTTC; CDR3 protein: CASSSRTPPGNNEQFF
clone size: many; J gene: TRBJ2-7; D gene: TRBD2; V gene: TRBV4-3; CDR3 DNA: TGCGCCAGCAGCCAAGATCCCCGGGGGGTTCGGTACTTC; CDR3 protein: CASSQDPRGVRYF
clone size: few; J gene: TRBJ2-4; D gene: TRBD1; V gene: TRBV6-2/TRBV6-3; CDR3 DNA: TGTGCCAGCACCTCAGCGGGGACAGGGGGAAAGGGGGCCAAAAACATTCAGTACTTC; CDR3 protein: CASTSAGTGGKGAKNIQYF
clone size: few; J gene: TRBJ2-3; D gene: .; V gene: TRBV27; CDR3 DNA: TGTGCCAGCAGACCCAGGAGGGCAGATACGCAGTATTTT; CDR3 protein: CASRPRRADTQYF
clone size: many; J gene: TRBJ2-5; D gene: .; V gene: TRBV6-2/TRBV6-3; CDR3 DNA: TGTGCCAGCAGTTCCGGACAGATGCGGGAGACCCAGTACTTC; CDR3 protein: CASSSGQMRETQYF
clone size: many; J gene: TRBJ1-5; D gene: .; V gene: TRBV3-1; CDR3 DNA: TGTGCCAGCAGTCCGGGACTACGAAATCAGCCCCAGCATTTT; CDR3 protein: CASSPGLRNQPQHF
clone size: many; J gene: TRBJ1-6; D gene: .; V gene: TRBV12-3/TRBV12-4; CDR3 DNA: TGTGCCTCGAGGAGGACAAATTCACCCCTCCACTTT; CDR3 protein: CASRRTNSPLHF
clone size: many; J gene: TRBJ2-1; D gene: TRBD2; V gene: TRBV12-3/TRBV12-4; CDR3 DNA: TGTGCCAGCAGTCCGCCCAGCGGGAGGGCCGAGGAGGATGAGCAGTTCTTC; CDR3 protein: CASSPPSGRAEEDEQFF
clone size: .; J gene: TRBJ2-1; D gene: TRBD2; V gene: TRBV12-3/TRBV12-4; CDR3 DNA: TGTGCCAGCACGGGAGGGAATGAGCAGTTCTTC; CDR3 protein: CASTGGNEQFF
clone size: many; J gene: TRBJ1-1; D gene: .; V gene: TRBV5-1; CDR3 DNA: TGCGCCAGCAGCTTGGATGCACAGGGAGGAAACACTGAAGCTTTCTTT; CDR3 protein: CASSLDAQGGNTEAFF
clone size: many; J gene: TRBJ2-6; D gene: .; V gene: TRBV12-3/TRBV12-4; CDR3 DNA: TGTGCCAGCAGGCCGGGTATCACTGGGGCCAACGTCCTGACTTTC; CDR3 protein: CASRPGITGANVLTF